This T cell receptor (beta chain) was identified in a study of blood T cell repertoires in COVID-19. Study at large: Sample material is recorded as cDNA or gDNA derived from T cells, B-cell-depleted T cells, or PBMCs.

Enrolled through a virtual design, the participants were between about 18 and 89 years of age and came from around 25 US areas. Cohorts were determined from participant-reported clinical history. Germline lookup yields CDR1 MDHEN and CDR2 SYDVKM. The CDR3 totals 14 residues. Trimming stripped 7 bases from V and 0 bases from J, with 7 bases between. Original methodology: Estimation of nucleated cell counts relied on the amplification of reference gene primers. This table comes from immunoSEQ multiplex PCR, and its TCRdb copy is limited to in-frame clones, with some not included. The DNA gave D and trimming, while V, J and clone size come from that table. The data show 100,000 or so clones, 80% to 90% seen once.

The specimen sequenced was PBMCs or T cells enriched from blood (not recorded which). The rearrangement joins TRBV28 to TRBJ2-6; no reliable D call. This receptor was taken from a woman in her 50s who had recovered from COVID-19. CDR3 nucleotide sequence: TGTGCCAGCACGCGGTACTCTGGGGCCAACGTCCTGACTTTC. This encodes CASTRYSGANVLTF.